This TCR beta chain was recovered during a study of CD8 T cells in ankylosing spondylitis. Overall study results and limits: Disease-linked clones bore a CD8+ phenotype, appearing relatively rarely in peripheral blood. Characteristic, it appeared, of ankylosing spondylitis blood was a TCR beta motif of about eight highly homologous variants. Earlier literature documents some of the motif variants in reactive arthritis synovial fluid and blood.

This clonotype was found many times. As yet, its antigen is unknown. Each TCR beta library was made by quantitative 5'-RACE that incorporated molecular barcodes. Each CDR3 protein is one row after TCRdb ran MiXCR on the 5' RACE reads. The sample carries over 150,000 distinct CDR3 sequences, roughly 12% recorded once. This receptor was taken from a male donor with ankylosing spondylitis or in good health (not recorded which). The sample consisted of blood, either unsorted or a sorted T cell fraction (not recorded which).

CDR3 bases: TGTGCCAGCAGTCCCTCGAGCTATAATGGCTACACCTTC. The encoded protein is CASSPSSYNGYTF. The gene calls are TRBV12-3 or TRBV12-4 and TRBJ1-2; unclear D gene. With 5 bases removed from V and 6 bases from J, the gap between germline ends came to 13 bases. The length of the CDR3 is 13 residues.